Listed here are 31 T cell receptor beta chains from one sample, sequenced in a study of identical twins. TCRdb redid the calling of the 5' RACE reads with MiXCR, one entry per CDR3 protein. The sample consists of approximately 670,000 distinct CDR3 sequences, approximately 6.1% of them appearing once. The material sequenced was naive T cells sorted from blood. The receptors here all came from a man aged 18 to 35 in good health.

This clonotype was seen many times. J is TRBJ1-6 and V is TRBV12-3 or TRBV12-4, with D unresolved. Trimming pared 3 bases from V and 0 bases from J, leaving 18 bases between. This CDR3 is built from 19 residues. The CDR3 protein is CASSFGSLATSSYNSPLHF. In DNA form, the CDR3 reads TGTGCCAGCAGTTTTGGCAGCTTGGCGACGAGCTCCTATAATTCACCCCTCCACTTT.

This clonotype was detected only a few times. CDR3 DNA sequence: TGCAGTGCTAGAGACAGCCGTGGTTTAAAGACCCAGTACTTC. Translating it yields CSARDSRGLKTQYF. The chain has TRBV20-1 and TRBJ2-5, with D unresolved. CDR3 size: 14 residues. The germline V and J ends were trimmed by 0 bases and 6 bases, with 14 bases remaining between them. From germline, CDR1 is DFQATT and CDR2 SNEGSKA (reference sequence).

Only a few counts were recorded for this clonotype. The rearrangement joins TRBV4-1 to TRBJ1-1; D possibly corresponds to TRBD1 (6 bases). Trimming cost V 1 base and J 2 bases, with 11 bases left between them. The CDR3 extends over 15 amino acids. Looked up from germline, CDR1 is MGHRA and CDR2 is YSYEKL. The CDR3 reads CASSQVRTVNTEAFF. The CDR3 DNA reads TGCGCCAGCAGCCAAGTGAGGACAGTAAACACTGAAGCTTTCTTT.

This clonotype was observed many times. V and J are TRBV12-3 or TRBV12-4 and TRBJ1-4, with D possibly TRBD1 on 6 matching bases. This CDR3 comprises 14 residues. V was pared by 3 bases and J by 3 bases, with 8 bases between. The CDR3 protein is CASSFQGPNEKLFF. The CDR3 nucleotides are TGTGCCAGCAGTTTTCAGGGGCCTAATGAAAAACTGTTTTTT.

This clonotype was seen a few times. J is TRBJ2-7 and V is TRBV6-2 or TRBV6-3; D is tentatively TRBD1 or TRBD2 (5 bases each). The CDR3 totals 13 residues. The V and J ends lost 5 bases and 3 bases respectively, with 11 bases between them. Germline V CDR1 and CDR2: MNHEY, SVGEGT. CDR3 protein: CASSLPGRYEQYV. DNA for the CDR3: TGTGCCAGCAGTCTACCGGGACGCTACGAGCAGTACGTC.

This clonotype was recorded many times. The chain combines TRBV20-1 with TRBJ2-3; 7 bases match TRBD2. The CDR3 sequence is 16 residues long. In germline, CDR1 is DFQATT, CDR2 SNEGSKA (reference sequence). The V and J ends lost 1 base and 5 bases, in that order; junction bases with no gene match: 12. CDR3 amino acids: CSARGLGREQRDTQYF. The DNA for the CDR3 is TGCAGTGCTAGAGGCCTGGGGCGGGAGCAGAGAGATACGCAGTATTTT.

V and J are TRBV27 and TRBJ2-1, with 7 positions matching TRBD2. The V segment lost 6 bases and the J segment 4 bases; nucleotides outside the gene matches: 9. This CDR3 has 15 amino acids. Germline CDR1 MNHEY, CDR2 SMNVEV (reference sequence). The CDR3 DNA reads TGTGCCAGCAGCGTGGCGGGAGTAATTTACAATGAGCAGTTCTTC. This encodes CASSVAGVIYNEQFF.

This clonotype appeared many times. This sequence joins TRBV20-1 and TRBJ2-7; maybe TRBD2 (6 bases). Germline values: CDR1 DFQATT, CDR2 SNEGSKA (reference sequence). The CDR3 contains 14 residues. V lost 1 base and J 5 bases, leaving 15 bases between the germline ends. CDR3 amino acids: CSARAAGLGHEQYV. In DNA form, the CDR3 reads TGCAGTGCTAGAGCAGCGGGTTTGGGGCACGAGCAGTACGTC.

This clonotype was seen many times. V gene TRBV7-9 combines with J gene TRBJ2-3; TRBD2 matches at 8 bases. CDR1 SEHNR and CDR2 FQNEAQ come from the germline V gene (reference sequence). With V trimmed by 7 bases and J by 4 bases, 7 bases remained unmatched. This CDR3 is built from 14 residues. The CDR3 loop reads CASNSGGPADTQYF. CDR3 in DNA: TGTGCCAGCAACTCGGGAGGGCCCGCAGATACGCAGTATTTT.

This chain joins TRBV29-1 and TRBJ2-7; possibly TRBD1 for D (6 bases). The germline CDR1 and CDR2 sequences are SQVTM and ANQGSEA. The CDR3 loop spans 13 amino acids. Trimming shortened V by 5 bases and J by 2 bases, and 13 bases separated the two germline ends. CDR3: CSVRTVNPYEQYF. Here the CDR3 DNA reads TGCAGCGTTCGGACAGTCAATCCCTACGAGCAGTACTTC.

This clonotype was detected many times. The V and J genes are TRBV29-1 and TRBJ1-5; D uncertain. V lost 4 bases, J lost 9 bases, and 16 bases lay in between. The CDR3 spans 13 residues. CDR1 is SQVTM, CDR2 ANQGSEA, per germline. The CDR3 here is CSVVPDGGSPQHF. CDR3 DNA sequence: TGCAGCGTTGTTCCCGATGGAGGCTCGCCCCAGCATTTT. The full variable domain, in which reference TRBV29-1 and TRBJ1-5 provide the parts outside the CDR3, is SAVISQKPSRDICQRGTSLTIQCQVDSQVTMMFWYRQQPGQSLTLIATANQGSEATYESGFVIDKFPISRPNLTFSTLTVSNMSPEDSSIYLCSVVPDGGSPQHFGDGTRLSIL.

This clonotype has at least ten counts. This chain uses TRBV15 with TRBJ1-1, with TRBD1 matching 7 bases. After removal of 0 bases from V and 4 bases from J, the junction contained 5 bases not matched to a gene. The CDR3 consists of 15 residues. Germline CDR1 and CDR2: LNHNV and YYDKDF (reference sequence). For the CDR3, the DNA is TGTGCCACCAGCAGAGATCAAAGGGACAGCACTGAAGCTTTCTTT. Encoded protein: CATSRDQRDSTEAFF. The variable domain in full, completed from reference TRBV15 and TRBJ1-1, reads DAMVIQNPRYQVTQFGKPVTLSCSQTLNHNVMYWYQQKSSQAPKLLFHYYDKDFNNEADTPDNFQSRRPNTSFCFLDIRSPGLGDTAMYLCATSRDQRDSTEAFFGQGTRLTVV.

This clonotype was counted many times. The chain recombines TRBV15 with TRBJ2-3, with 12 positions matching TRBD2. Germline V gene lookup returns CDR1 LNHNV and CDR2 YYDKDF (reference sequence). This CDR3 is 16 amino acids long. V was clipped by 1 base and J by 2 bases; unmatched bases: 1. The CDR3 region is CATSRGTSGNTDTQYF. The CDR3 DNA follows: TGTGCCACCAGCAGAGGGACTAGCGGGAACACAGATACGCAGTATTTT.

This sequence joins TRBV4-2 and TRBJ2-1; 11 nucleotides match TRBD1. The CDR3 totals 17 residues. Trimming removed 4 bases from V and 10 bases from J; junction bases left unmatched: 15. Germline CDR1 and CDR2: LGHNA and YNFKEQ. CDR3 protein: CASSPGGGGQGGNEQFF. DNA for the CDR3: TGTGCCAGCAGCCCAGGAGGGGGGGGACAGGGGGGGAACGAGCAGTTCTTC.

Ten or more counts support this clonotype. This chain joins TRBV27 and TRBJ2-4; D ambiguous. V lost 5 bases to trimming and J lost 7 bases, with 21 bases between them. There are 16 residues in the CDR3. Per germline, CDR1 MNHEY and CDR2 SMNVEV (reference sequence). The CDR3 nucleotides are TGTGCCAGCAGTCCCCGGGCAGCCGGGCTGGGGAACATTCAGTACTTC. Its translation: CASSPRAAGLGNIQYF.

The CDR3 nucleotides read TGTGCCAGCAACCCGGACAGCACAGATACGCAGTATTTT. It codes for CASNPDSTDTQYF. The chain uses TRBV6-1 and TRBJ2-3; D unresolved. V was shortened by 7 bases and J by 0 bases, with 8 bases between the two germline ends. Germline V lookup: CDR1 MNHNS, CDR2 SASEGT. The CDR3 covers 13 residues.

This clonotype was recorded at least ten times. The chain carries TRBV12-3 or TRBV12-4 and TRBJ2-1, with 9 positions matching TRBD1. The V segment lost 4 bases and the J segment 7 bases; nucleotides outside the gene matches: 14. The CDR3 has 17 residues. CDR3 coding DNA: TGTGCCAGCAGTTCTCACCCCGGGACAGGGAATTCGAATGAGCAGTTCTTC. It codes for CASSSHPGTGNSNEQFF.

The sample holds many counts of this clonotype. The gene calls are TRBV10-3 and TRBJ2-3, with 9 bases aligning to TRBD1. Germline-derived CDR1 and CDR2 are ENHRY and SYGVKD. The CDR3 length is 18 residues. Trimming took 4 bases from V and 2 from J; bases not matched to a gene: 13. The DNA of the CDR3 is TGTGCCATCAGTGTTCTACTCACAGGACAGGGGTTCACAGATACGCAGTATTTT. This gives the protein CAISVLLTGQGFTDTQYF.

This clonotype was seen only a few times. The chain employs TRBV20-1 and TRBJ2-3; D ambiguous. The V gene's germline CDR1 is DFQATT and CDR2 SNEGSKA (reference sequence). The ends were cut back, 6 bases at V and 3 bases at J, with 10 bases in the middle. This CDR3 has 12 residues. Here the CDR3 DNA reads TGCAGTGCCTGGGAAAGGACAGATACGCAGTATTTT. This encodes CSAWERTDTQYF.

This clonotype was recorded many times. The rearrangement uses TRBV24-1 and TRBJ1-2; 9 nucleotides align to TRBD1. The CDR3 totals 15 residues. V dropped 3 bases and J dropped 3; count of bases not matched to a gene: 4. Looked up from germline, CDR1 is KGHDR and CDR2 is SFDVKD. The DNA of the CDR3 is TGTGCCACCAGTGATCGGACAGGGGAAGACTATGGCTACACCTTC. Its protein is CATSDRTGEDYGYTF.

This clonotype was recorded at least ten times. The gene calls are TRBV18 and TRBJ1-2, with D tentatively TRBD1 (5 bases). Germline CDR1 KGHSH, CDR2 LQKENI. There are 15 residues in the CDR3. V dropped 2 bases and J dropped 4 bases, with 14 bases sitting between them. The CDR3 DNA sequence: TGTGCCAGCTCACCAGAGGGGCTCGCCACCTATGGCTACACCTTC. Protein product: CASSPEGLATYGYTF. Looking up the rest from reference TRBV18 and TRBJ1-2 gives the full variable domain: NAGVMQNPRHLVRRRGQEARLRCSPMKGHSHVYWYRQLPEEGLKFMVYLQKENIIDESGMPKERFSAEFPKEGPSILRIQQVVRGDSAAYFCASSPEGLATYGYTFGSGTRLTVV.

This clonotype was counted a few times. This CDR3 is CASSTGTANGYTF. In nucleotides, the CDR3 is TGTGCCAGCAGTACCGGGACAGCTAATGGCTACACCTTC. This chain links TRBV2 with TRBJ1-2; 7 bases map to TRBD1. This CDR3 is 13 amino acids long. Germline assignment: CDR1 SNHLY and CDR2 FYNNEI. V was pared by 5 bases and J by 6 bases, with 6 bases of the junction left unmatched. Looking up the rest from reference TRBV2 and TRBJ1-2 gives the full variable domain: EPEVTQTPSHQVTQMGQEVILRCVPISNHLYFYWYRQILGQKVEFLVSFYNNEISEKSEIFDDQFSVERPDGSNFTLKIRSTKLEDSAMYFCASSTGTANGYTFGSGTRLTVV.

This clonotype was picked up a small number of times. The chain has TRBV27 and TRBJ2-1; D perhaps matches TRBD2 (5 bases). The CDR3 covers 17 residues. Germline V gene sequence: CDR1 MNHEY, CDR2 SMNVEV (reference sequence). Trimming cost V 5 bases and J 0 bases, with 17 bases left between them. CDR3 protein: CASSPSRLRASYNEQFF. Here the CDR3 DNA reads TGTGCCAGCAGTCCATCAAGGTTGAGGGCCTCCTACAATGAGCAGTTCTTC.

This clonotype showed up many times. V usage is TRBV5-1 and J usage is TRBJ2-1; TRBD2 might be the D (5 bases). V dropped 4 bases and J dropped 5 bases, with 10 bases sitting between them. Per germline, CDR1 SGHRS and CDR2 YFSETQ. The CDR3 length is 13 residues. CDR3 in DNA: TGCGCCAGCAGCGCACGGGGTAACAATGAGCAGTTCTTC. Translation: CASSARGNNEQFF.

This clonotype was counted at least ten times. The chain joins TRBV6-1 to TRBJ2-6, with TRBD1 identical over 7 bases. CDR1 and CDR2 (germline): MNHNS, SASEGT. The CDR3 has 14 residues. This CDR3 reads CATLGGPGANVLTF. As DNA, the CDR3 is TGTGCAACCCTAGGGGGCCCTGGGGCCAACGTCCTGACTTTC.

This clonotype was detected a few times. This sequence joins TRBV2 and TRBJ2-1; TRBD2 matches 10 bases. Germline V CDR1 and CDR2: SNHLY, FYNNEI. V trimming: 5 bases; J trimming: 9 bases; junction bases outside the gene matches: 7. The CDR3 sequence is 14 residues long. The CDR3 spells CASSSTSGIGEQFF. The CDR3 DNA is TGTGCCAGCAGTTCCACTAGCGGGATAGGTGAGCAGTTCTTC.

This clonotype has a count of ten or more. As DNA, the CDR3 is TGTGCCAGCAGTTTATTTGGGAACTTGAACACTGAAGCTTTCTTT. Its protein product is CASSLFGNLNTEAFF. The genes are TRBV27 and TRBJ1-1; D call uncertain. Germline CDR1 and CDR2: MNHEY and SMNVEV (reference sequence). This CDR3 contains 15 residues. The V and J ends lost 1 base and 0 bases respectively, with 9 bases between them.

In this sample, this clonotype turned up many times. The V call is TRBV12-3 or TRBV12-4, the J call TRBJ2-1; D is uncertain. The CDR3 has 12 amino acids. The V end was cut by 3 bases, the J end by 5 bases, with 5 bases between. The CDR3 DNA is TGTGCCAGCAGTTTCCTCAACAATGAGCAGTTCTTC. Encoded protein: CASSFLNNEQFF.

The chain recombines TRBV3-1 with TRBJ2-1; 8 nucleotides align to TRBD2. The germline V gene encodes CDR1 LGHDT and CDR2 YNNKEL (reference sequence). CDR3 size: 15 residues. With 0 bases clipped from V and 10 bases from J, the junction kept 8 bases outside the gene matches. CDR3 in DNA: TGTGCCAGCAGCCAAGAGATCAGCGGGAGACTCGAGCAGTTCTTC. This sequence encodes CASSQEISGRLEQFF.

This clonotype came up a few times. This chain links TRBV10-3 with TRBJ2-7; 8 nucleotides line up with TRBD1. Germline lookup yields CDR1 ENHRY and CDR2 SYGVKD. This CDR3 region has 11 residues. J lost 3 bases, V lost 8 bases, and 0 bases had no gene match. The CDR3 is CAIGQGYEQYV. In DNA form, the CDR3 reads TGTGCCATCGGACAGGGCTACGAGCAGTACGTC.

This clonotype has a count of ten or more. This chain uses TRBV3-1 with TRBJ2-7; 9 bases align to TRBD1. The CDR3 has 16 amino acids. Looked up from germline, CDR1 is LGHDT and CDR2 is YNNKEL (reference sequence). Germline trimming cut 5 bases from V and 4 bases from J; bases unmatched to any gene: 12. CDR3 protein: CASSAPSGTGNYEQYF. CDR3 bases: TGTGCCAGCAGCGCCCCATCGGGGACAGGGAATTACGAGCAGTACTTC.